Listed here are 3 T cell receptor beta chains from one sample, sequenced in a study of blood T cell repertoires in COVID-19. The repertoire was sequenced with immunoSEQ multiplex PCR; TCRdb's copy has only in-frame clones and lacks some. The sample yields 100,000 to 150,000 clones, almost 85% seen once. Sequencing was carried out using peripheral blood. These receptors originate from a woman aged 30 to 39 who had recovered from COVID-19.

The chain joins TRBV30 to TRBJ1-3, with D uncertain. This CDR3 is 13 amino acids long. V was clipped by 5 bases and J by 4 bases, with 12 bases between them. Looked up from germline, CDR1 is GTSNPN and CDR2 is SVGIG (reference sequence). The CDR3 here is CAWEEWQGNTIYF. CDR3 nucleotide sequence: TGTGCCTGGGAAGAATGGCAGGGAAACACCATATATTTT.

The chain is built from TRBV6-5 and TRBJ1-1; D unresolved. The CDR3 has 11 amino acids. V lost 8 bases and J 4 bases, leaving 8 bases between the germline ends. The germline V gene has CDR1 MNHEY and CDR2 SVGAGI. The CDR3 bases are TGTGCCAGCGAAGAGGGCACTGAAGCTTTCTTT. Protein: CASEEGTEAFF.

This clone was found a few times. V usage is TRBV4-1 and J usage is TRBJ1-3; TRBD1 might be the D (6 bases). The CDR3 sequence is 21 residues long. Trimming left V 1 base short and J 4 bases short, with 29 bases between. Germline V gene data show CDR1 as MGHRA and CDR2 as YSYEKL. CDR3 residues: CASSQGGGVRSLWGRGNTIYF. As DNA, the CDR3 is TGCGCCAGCAGCCAAGGAGGGGGGGTCAGAAGTCTATGGGGAAGGGGAAACACCATATATTTT.